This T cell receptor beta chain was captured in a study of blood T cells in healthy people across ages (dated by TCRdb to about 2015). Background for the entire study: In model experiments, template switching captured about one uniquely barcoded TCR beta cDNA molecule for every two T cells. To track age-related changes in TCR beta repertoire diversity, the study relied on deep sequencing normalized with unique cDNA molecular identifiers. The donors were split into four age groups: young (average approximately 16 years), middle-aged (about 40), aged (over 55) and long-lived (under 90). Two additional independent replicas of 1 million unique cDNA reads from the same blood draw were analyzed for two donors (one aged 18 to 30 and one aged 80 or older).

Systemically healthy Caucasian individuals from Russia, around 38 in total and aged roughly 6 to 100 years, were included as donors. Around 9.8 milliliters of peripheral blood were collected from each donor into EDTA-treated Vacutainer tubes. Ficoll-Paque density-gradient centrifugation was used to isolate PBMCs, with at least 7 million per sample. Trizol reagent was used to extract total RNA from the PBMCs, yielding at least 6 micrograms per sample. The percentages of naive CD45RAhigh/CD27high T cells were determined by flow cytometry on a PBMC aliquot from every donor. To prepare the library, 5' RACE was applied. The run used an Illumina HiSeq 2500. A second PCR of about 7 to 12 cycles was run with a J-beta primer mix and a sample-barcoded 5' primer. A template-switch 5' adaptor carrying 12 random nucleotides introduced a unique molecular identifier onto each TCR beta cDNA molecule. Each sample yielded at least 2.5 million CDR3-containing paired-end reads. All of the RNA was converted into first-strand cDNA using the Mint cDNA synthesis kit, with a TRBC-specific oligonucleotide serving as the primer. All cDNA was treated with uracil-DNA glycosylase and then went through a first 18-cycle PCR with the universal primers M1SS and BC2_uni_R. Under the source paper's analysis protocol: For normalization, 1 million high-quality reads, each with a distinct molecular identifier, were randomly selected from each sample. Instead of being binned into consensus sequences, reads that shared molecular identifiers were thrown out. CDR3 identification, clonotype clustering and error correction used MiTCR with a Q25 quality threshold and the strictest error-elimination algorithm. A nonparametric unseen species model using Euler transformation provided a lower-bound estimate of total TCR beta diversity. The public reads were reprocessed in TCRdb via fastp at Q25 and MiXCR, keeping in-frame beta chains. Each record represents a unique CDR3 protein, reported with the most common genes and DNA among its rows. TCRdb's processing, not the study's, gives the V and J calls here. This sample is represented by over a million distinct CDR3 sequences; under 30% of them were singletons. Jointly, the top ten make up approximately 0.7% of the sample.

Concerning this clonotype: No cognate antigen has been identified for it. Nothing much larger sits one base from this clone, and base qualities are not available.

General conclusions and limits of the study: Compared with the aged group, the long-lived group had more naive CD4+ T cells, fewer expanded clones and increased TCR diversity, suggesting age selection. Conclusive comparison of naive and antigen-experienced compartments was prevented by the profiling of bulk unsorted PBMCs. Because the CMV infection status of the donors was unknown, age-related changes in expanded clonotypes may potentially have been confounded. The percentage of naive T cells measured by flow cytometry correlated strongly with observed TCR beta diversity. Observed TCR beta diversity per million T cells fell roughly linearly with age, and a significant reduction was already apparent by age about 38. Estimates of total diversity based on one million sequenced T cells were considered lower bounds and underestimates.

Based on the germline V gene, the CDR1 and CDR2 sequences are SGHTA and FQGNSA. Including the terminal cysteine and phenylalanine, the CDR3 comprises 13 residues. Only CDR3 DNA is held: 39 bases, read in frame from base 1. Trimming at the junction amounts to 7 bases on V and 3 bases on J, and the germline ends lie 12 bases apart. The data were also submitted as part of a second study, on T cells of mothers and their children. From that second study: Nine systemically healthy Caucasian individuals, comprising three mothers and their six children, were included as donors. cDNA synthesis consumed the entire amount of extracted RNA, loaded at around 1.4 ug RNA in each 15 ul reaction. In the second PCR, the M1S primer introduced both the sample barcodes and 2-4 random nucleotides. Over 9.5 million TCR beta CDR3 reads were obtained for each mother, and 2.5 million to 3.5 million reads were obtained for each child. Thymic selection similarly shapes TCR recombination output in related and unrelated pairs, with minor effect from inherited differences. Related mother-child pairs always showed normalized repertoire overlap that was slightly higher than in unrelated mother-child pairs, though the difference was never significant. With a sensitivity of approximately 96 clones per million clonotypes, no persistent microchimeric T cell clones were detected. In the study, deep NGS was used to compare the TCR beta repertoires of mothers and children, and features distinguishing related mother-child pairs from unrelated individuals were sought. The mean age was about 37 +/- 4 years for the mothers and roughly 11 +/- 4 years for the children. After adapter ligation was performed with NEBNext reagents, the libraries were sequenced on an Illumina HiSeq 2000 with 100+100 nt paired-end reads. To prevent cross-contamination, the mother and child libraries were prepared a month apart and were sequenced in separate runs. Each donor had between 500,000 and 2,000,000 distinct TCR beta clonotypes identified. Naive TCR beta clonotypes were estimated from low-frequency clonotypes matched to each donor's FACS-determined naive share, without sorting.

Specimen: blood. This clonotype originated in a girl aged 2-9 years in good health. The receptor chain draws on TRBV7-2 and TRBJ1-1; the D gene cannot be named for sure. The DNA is TGTGCCAGCACTTTTGCCCCTGACACTGAAGCTTTCTTT. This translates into CASTFAPDTEAFF.